Listed below are T cell receptor beta chains from one sample, sequenced in a study of T cell responses to AZD1222 COVID-19 vaccine. Using immunoSEQ multiplex PCR, the repertoire was profiled, and TCRdb retains in-frame clones only, with some absent. This repertoire shows about 99,000 clones, around 90% found once; its top ten account for roughly an eighth. The sequencing here drew on peripheral blood, taken on day 0 of AZD1222 vaccination. The receptor set was obtained from an adult in good health. Both conserved end residues are part of each CDR3. Each record gives: clone size, J gene, V gene, D gene, CDR3 protein, CDR3 DNA. A D gene is named only where the DNA matches it firmly. Part of the rows lack a size; the others show once, few, many or a class for expanded clones.

.	TRBJ1-1	TRBV5-5	TRBD1	CASSSRQGVGTEAFF	TGTGCCAGCAGCTCGCGTCAGGGGGTGGGTACTGAAGCTTTCTTT
.	TRBJ2-5	TRBV19	TRBD1	CASSMVGRGQGPRETQYF	TGTGCCAGTAGTATGGTCGGTCGGGGACAGGGACCTCGGGAGACCCAGTACTTC
.	TRBJ2-3	TRBV3-1/TRBV3-2	TRBD1	CASSQASRTGGSDTQYF	TGTGCCAGCAGCCAAGCTTCTAGGACAGGGGGCTCAGATACGCAGTATTTT
few	TRBJ2-1	TRBV9	TRBD2	CASSPRKRLAGVTRPYNEQFF	TGTGCCAGCAGCCCGAGGAAGCGCCTAGCGGGAGTAACCCGTCCCTACAATGAGCAGTTCTTC
.	TRBJ1-4	TRBV4-1	.	CASSQGHEKLFF	TGCGCCAGCAGCCAAGGGCATGAAAAACTGTTTTTT
.	TRBJ2-3	TRBV6-2/TRBV6-3	.	CASSQLSRKFSDTQYF	TGTGCCAGCAGTCAACTCTCACGGAAATTCTCAGATACGCAGTATTTT
once	TRBJ1-5	TRBV7-9	TRBD1	CASSKTGTGYSNQPQHF	TGTGCCAGCAGCAAAACCGGGACAGGGTATAGCAATCAGCCCCAGCATTTT
.	TRBJ2-3	TRBV7-6	.	CASSSTTRPTDTQYF	TGTGCCAGCAGCTCGACTACTCGCCCGACAGATACGCAGTATTTT
.	TRBJ1-2	TRBV18	.	CASRSREGYTF	TGTGCCAGTCGGAGTCGGGAGGGCTACACCTTC
.	TRBJ2-1	TRBV18	.	CASSPLAVEQFF	TGTGCCAGCTCACCTTTGGCGGTTGAGCAGTTCTTC
.	TRBJ2-7	TRBV5-1	TRBD2	CASSLVGREVGDEQYF	TGCGCCAGCAGCTTGGTTGGGCGGGAGGTAGGCGACGAGCAGTACTTC
.	TRBJ1-6	TRBV5-1	TRBD1	CASSLTGTVISSPLHF	TGCGCCAGCAGTCTTACCGGGACAGTTATTAGTTCACCCCTCCACTTT
.	TRBJ2-1	TRBV6-5	.	CASSTQDRNEQFF	TGTGCCAGCAGCACCCAAGACAGGAATGAGCAGTTCTTC
.	TRBJ2-4	TRBV14	.	CASSPLGAGKNIQYF	TGTGCCAGCAGCCCCTTAGGAGCCGGGAAAAACATTCAGTACTTC
.	TRBJ2-7	TRBV18	.	CASSPIQGSYEQYF	TGTGCCAGCTCACCAATACAGGGCTCCTACGAGCAGTACTTC
.	TRBJ1-1	TRBV18	.	CASSPPATGGTEAFF	TGTGCCAGCTCACCACCGGCCACAGGAGGAACTGAAGCTTTCTTT
.	TRBJ1-6	TRBV5-5	.	CASSLGGAANSPLHF	TGTGCCAGCAGCTTAGGAGGGGCGGCAAATTCACCCCTCCACTTT
few	TRBJ1-1	TRBV15	.	CATSRDLSGMNTEAFF	TGTGCCACCAGCAGAGATCTAAGTGGTATGAACACTGAAGCTTTCTTT
.	TRBJ2-7	TRBV5-6	TRBD1	CASSLAGTGVAYEQYF	TGTGCCAGCAGCTTGGCCGGGACAGGGGTCGCCTACGAGCAGTACTTC
.	TRBJ1-1	TRBV15	.	CATSRDQLMGTEAFF	TGTGCCACCAGCAGAGATCAACTGATGGGGACTGAAGCTTTCTTT
.	TRBJ2-7	TRBV14	TRBD1	CASSRDRSSEQYF	TGTGCCTCCTCCAGGGACAGAAGCAGCGAGCAGTACTTC
.	TRBJ2-6	TRBV27	TRBD1	CASSRTGGLDGANVLTF	TGTGCCAGCAGTAGGACAGGGGGCCTGGATGGGGCCAACGTCCTGACTTTC
.	TRBJ1-1	TRBV7-3	TRBD1	CASSPDRGQAEAFF	TGTGCCAGCAGCCCGGACAGGGGGCAGGCTGAAGCTTTCTTT
few	TRBJ2-7	TRBV10-3	.	CAISETRDHEQYF	TGTGCCATCAGTGAGACCAGGGACCACGAGCAGTACTTC
.	TRBJ1-2	TRBV27	.	CASSLGRVGYGYTF	TGTGCCAGCAGTTTAGGCAGGGTGGGCTATGGCTACACCTTC
.	TRBJ1-5	TRBV6-5	.	CASAWERGSNQPQHF	TGTGCCAGCGCGTGGGAACGGGGTAGCAATCAGCCCCAGCATTTT
.	TRBJ1-1	TRBV9	.	CASSASRLFTEAFF	TGTGCCAGCAGCGCCTCCAGACTGTTCACTGAAGCTTTCTTT
.	TRBJ2-3	TRBV15	.	CATSSGSTDTQYF	TGTGCCACCAGCAGCGGGAGCACAGATACGCAGTATTTT
.	TRBJ1-1	TRBV18	TRBD1	CASSTTGVTEAFF	TGTGCCAGCTCAACTACAGGGGTGACTGAAGCTTTCTTT
.	TRBJ1-1	TRBV10-3	.	CAISATDMNTEAFF	TGTGCCATCAGCGCGACAGACATGAACACTGAAGCTTTCTTT
once	TRBJ1-1	TRBV27	TRBD1	CASSSLWGKDRVYNTEAFF	TGTGCCAGCAGTTCCCTATGGGGGAAGGACAGGGTATACAACACTGAAGCTTTCTTT
.	TRBJ2-2	TRBV27	.	CASSPYRVTGELFF	TGTGCCAGCAGTCCGTACAGGGTTACCGGGGAGCTGTTTTTT
once	TRBJ1-2	TRBV19	.	CASRRTANYGYTF	TGTGCCAGTAGAAGGACAGCTAACTATGGCTACACCTTC
.	TRBJ1-1	TRBV12-3/TRBV12-4	TRBD1	CASSWTGATEAFF	TGTGCCAGCAGCTGGACAGGGGCCACTGAAGCTTTCTTT
.	TRBJ1-1	TRBV6-5	.	CASSYGTGSTEAFF	TGTGCCAGCAGTTACGGTACAGGATCCACTGAAGCTTTCTTT
once	TRBJ2-1	TRBV5-1	TRBD1	CASSPGQVRDEQFF	TGCGCCAGCAGCCCGGGACAGGTCAGGGATGAGCAGTTCTTC
.	TRBJ1-5	TRBV10-2	.	CASSIRAGAQPQHF	TGCGCCAGCAGCATTAGGGCAGGGGCTCAGCCCCAGCATTTT
.	TRBJ2-5	TRBV24-1	.	CATSDPRDTGFETQYF	TGTGCCACCAGTGATCCCCGGGACACGGGGTTCGAGACCCAGTACTTC
.	TRBJ1-6	TRBV15	.	CATSRVSSSPLHF	TGTGCCACCAGCAGAGTTTCGTCGTCACCCCTCCACTTT
once	TRBJ2-2	TRBV2	.	CASTPGGTGELFF	TGTGCCAGCACCCCAGGGGGGACCGGGGAGCTGTTTTTT
.	TRBJ2-7	TRBV11-2	.	CASSLLGSSYEQYF	TGTGCCAGCAGCTTACTAGGGAGTTCCTACGAGCAGTACTTC
.	TRBJ1-2	TRBV3-1/TRBV3-2	TRBD1	CASRTGPNYGYTF	TGTGCCAGCAGGACAGGGCCTAACTATGGCTACACCTTC